This T cell receptor (beta chain) is drawn from a study of blood T cells in healthy people across ages. This CDR3 is 13 amino acids long. V was trimmed by 5 bases and J by 7 bases, leaving 13 bases between them. The V gene's germline CDR1 is MNHEY and CDR2 SVGEGT. This clonotype has a single count. Primed by a sample-barcoded 5' primer and a J-beta primer mix, a second PCR proceeded for about 6 to 12 cycles. TCRdb independently ran MiXCR on the 5' RACE reads; one entry per CDR3 protein. The sample has 550,000 to 800,000 distinct CDR3 sequences; about 30% are singletons. The V call is TRBV6-2 or TRBV6-3, the J call TRBJ2-3, with D perhaps assigned TRBD1 or TRBD2 (5 bases each). The source of this sequence is a woman of 80 years or more in good health. Sequencing was carried out using blood. DNA for the CDR3: TGTGCCAGCAGTGTTACGGGACCTAATACGCAGTATTTT. Its translation is CASSVTGPNTQYF.